A selection of T cell receptor beta chains follows, all from one sample in a study of blood T cell repertoires in COVID-19. Assay used: immunoSEQ multiplex PCR; TCRdb lists only in-frame clones, some missing. The sample shows roughly 150,000 clones, approximately 83% of them seen only once. The sequenced sample was PBMCs or T cells enriched from blood (not recorded which). The receptors shown here come from a man between 65 and 79 years old who had been exposed to COVID-19. CDR3s include the opening cysteine and the closing phenylalanine or tryptophan.

>TRBV28|TRBJ2-6
CASTGANVLTF
>TRBV7-2|TRBJ2-5
CASSSRHAGRRETQYF
>TRBV4-2|TRBJ1-5
CASSQERGRNQPQHF
>TRBV23-1|TRBJ2-7
CARGTSPHEQYF
>TRBV9|TRBJ2-3
CASSVRDLNTDTQYF
>TRBV6-4|TRBJ1-1
CASSPQEGFVTEAFF
>TRBV4-1|TRBJ2-2
CASSQGGQGYTGELFF
>TRBV18|TRBJ2-7
CASSPDRYEQYF
>TRBV15|TRBJ1-2
CATSRDQGRSLNYGYTF
>TRBV3-1/TRBV3-2|TRBJ1-1
CASSQLPQGRDTEAFF
>TRBV28|TRBJ1-2
CASTLGQGYGGYTF
>TRBV5-6|TRBJ1-3
CASSLVGRDSGNTIYF
>TRBV5-1|TRBJ1-1
CASSFRRDRGIFTEAFF
>TRBV7-8|TRBJ2-2
CASSFAWTGLPGELFF
>TRBV6-5|TRBJ2-5
CASSLSQAAGETQYF
>TRBV19|TRBJ2-7
CASSTGGSYEQYF
>TRBV6-5|TRBJ2-1
CASSSRGQLNNEQFF
>TRBV7-9|TRBJ1-1
CASGQGGTEAFF
>TRBV7-2|TRBJ2-3
CASSADSGTGYF
>TRBV6-5|TRBJ1-2
CASSPWRDGLYGYTF
>TRBV7-2|TRBJ2-2
CASSAGQPNTGELFF
>TRBV5-4|TRBJ1-6
CASSSTGGRIDSPLHF
>TRBV7-6|TRBJ2-1
CASSLSGGAYNEQFF
>TRBV12-3/TRBV12-4|TRBJ1-2
CASSPAGVGYTF
>TRBV30|TRBJ1-4
CAWKRTVEFEKLFF
>TRBV21-1|TRBJ2-2
CASSVRIVTGELFF
>TRBV4-1|TRBJ2-5
CASSQDLMLADQETQYF
>TRBV12-3/TRBV12-4|TRBJ1-5
CASSIPGNQPQHF
>TRBV21-1|TRBJ2-7
CASSKGRGARERVVPYEQYF
>TRBV30|TRBJ2-4
CAWSVKGLAVTPKNIQYF
>TRBV4-3|TRBJ2-1
CASSQDLSGSYNEQFF
>TRBV10-1|TRBJ2-1
CASSAGTSGDSEQFF
>TRBV10-3|TRBJ2-3
CAISEGGSDWADTQYF
>TRBV19|TRBJ2-4
CASTPTGGMNIQYF
>TRBV28|TRBJ1-1
CASSLTGQAGTAFF
>TRBV9|TRBJ1-6
CASSELGAPSPLHF
>TRBV4-3|TRBJ2-1
CASSQELRNEQFF
>TRBV30|TRBJ1-5
CAWSADRTTFGSNQPQHF
>TRBV6-4|TRBJ2-2
CASGLEGTGELFF
>TRBV30|TRBJ1-5
CAWSLQGLGNQPQHF
>TRBV24-1|TRBJ1-2
CATSDSRPHYGYTF
>TRBV6-5|TRBJ1-6
CASRGGHYNSPLHF
>TRBV6-5|TRBJ2-1
CASSYSLYRGGLF
>TRBV3-1/TRBV3-2|TRBJ1-1
CASSFGGLSNTEAFF
>TRBV18|TRBJ2-1
CASSPTMRGGDEQFF
>TRBV29-1|TRBJ2-5
CSVDTSYQETQYF
>TRBV27|TRBJ1-3
CASSPVGQLGNTIYF